What follows are 22 T cell receptor beta chains derived from one specimen sequenced in a study of blood T cell repertoires in COVID-19. The protocol was immunoSEQ multiplex PCR, while the TCRdb copy is restricted to in-frame clones and leaves out a portion. The sample lists about 240,000 clones; around 81% were seen once. The specimen sequenced was peripheral blood. These receptors all come from a young man who had recovered from COVID-19.

This clone was observed once. This rearrangement joins TRBV7-3 to TRBJ1-5; the D is unclear. V gave up 5 bases and J gave up 7 bases, with 12 bases separating them. CDR1 SGHTA and CDR2 FQGTGA come from the germline V gene. This CDR3 comprises 13 residues. CDR3 bases: TGTGCCAGCAGCCCCGATCGTGAGCAGCCCCAGCATTTT. Residues: CASSPDREQPQHF. The full variable domain, completed using reference TRBV7-3 and TRBJ1-5, is GAGVSQTPSNKVTEKGKYVELRCDPISGHTALYWYRQSLGQGPEFLIYFQGTGAADDSGLPNDRFFAVRPEGSVSTLKIQRTERGDSAVYLCASSPDREQPQHFGDGTRLSIL.

This chain connects TRBV6-1 to TRBJ1-1, with a tentative D call TRBD1 (6 bases). Trimming cost V 5 bases and J 4 bases, with 8 bases left between them. Germline V lookup: CDR1 MNHNS, CDR2 SASEGT. The length of the CDR3 is 12 residues. CDR3 in DNA: TGTGCCAGCAGTTCCAGGGGCACTGAAGCTTTCTTT. Protein sequence: CASSSRGTEAFF.

J is TRBJ2-2 and V is TRBV7-9, with D possibly matching TRBD1 (5 bases). The CDR3 covers 15 residues. CDR1 is SEHNR, CDR2 FQNEAQ, per germline (reference sequence). V was cut by 5 bases and J by 0 bases, with 10 bases left in between. The CDR3 spells CASSGPTANTGELFF. The CDR3 DNA reads TGTGCCAGCAGCGGGCCGACAGCGAACACCGGGGAGCTGTTTTTT.

This rearrangement joins TRBV6-5 to TRBJ1-1, with D tentatively TRBD1 (6 bases). The CDR3 totals 14 residues. Germline V gives CDR1 MNHEY, CDR2 SVGAGI. The V end was cut by 8 bases, the J end by 4 bases, with 17 bases between. The CDR3 bases are TGTGCCAGCTCATTTACCAGGGGATCCACTGAAGCTTTCTTT. Protein product: CASSFTRGSTEAFF.

J is TRBJ2-5 and V is TRBV5-4; D unresolved. This CDR3 is 12 amino acids long. The germline V and J ends were trimmed by 2 bases and 2 bases, with 4 bases remaining between them. From germline, CDR1 is SGHNT and CDR2 YYREEE (reference sequence). CDR3 coding DNA: TGTGCCAGCAGCTTTGCGCAAGAGACCCAGTACTTC. Translation gives CASSFAQETQYF.

CDR3 DNA: TGTGCTAGTGGTTTGGTACTTACCCCGGGACAGGGGAATGGCTACACCTTC. It encodes CASGLVLTPGQGNGYTF. The chain combines TRBV12-5 with TRBJ1-2, with 10 nucleotides matching TRBD1. Germline trimming cut 0 bases from V and 6 bases from J; bases unmatched to any gene: 10. CDR1 is LGHNT and CDR2 is FRNRAP in the germline V gene. The CDR3 contains 17 residues.

This clone was observed a handful of times. This sequence joins TRBV2 and TRBJ2-5; D might be TRBD2 (6 bases). The V and J ends lost 3 bases and 5 bases respectively, with 19 bases between them. Germline CDR1 SNHLY, CDR2 FYNNEI. The CDR3 covers 16 residues. The CDR3 region has the DNA TGTGCCAGCAGTGACCGAGGGAGGAGGGCCGGGGAGACCCAGTACTTC. As protein: CASSDRGRRAGETQYF.

The chain employs TRBV29-1 and TRBJ1-1; TRBD1 might be the D (6 bases). Germline loops: CDR1 SQVTM, CDR2 ANQGSEA. Deletions cut 2 bases from V and 11 bases from J, with 15 bases between. This CDR3 has 12 residues. The DNA of the CDR3 is TGCAGCGTTGAACGTGGTTCAGGGGATGCTTTCTTT. The encoded protein is CSVERGSGDAFF.

This chain uses TRBV5-1 with TRBJ2-7; D ambiguous. Germline V gene sequence: CDR1 SGHRS, CDR2 YFSETQ. The germline V and J ends were trimmed by 5 bases and 3 bases, with 21 bases remaining between them. CDR3 length: 16 residues. CDR3 protein: CASRAVWQNTGYEQYF. DNA for the CDR3: TGCGCCAGCAGGGCCGTTTGGCAAAACACGGGCTACGAGCAGTACTTC.

The J gene is TRBJ1-1, the V gene TRBV28; 12 bases fit TRBD1. The CDR3 contains 18 residues. CDR1 MDHEN and CDR2 SYDVKM come from the germline V gene. The V segment lost 3 bases and the J segment 1 base; nucleotides outside the gene matches: 9. CDR3 sequence (DNA): TGTGCCAGCAGTTTGCCTACGGGACAGGGGGCTACGAACACTGAAGCTTTCTTT. Amino acids: CASSLPTGQGATNTEAFF.

The chain couples TRBV19 to TRBJ2-5; 14 bases map to TRBD2. V shed 11 bases and J 2 bases; nucleotides not matched to a gene: 10. Germline CDR1 reads LNHDA; CDR2 reads SQIVND (reference sequence). CDR3 size: 16 residues. The CDR3 loop is CASRRTSGGIQETQYF. The DNA of the CDR3 is TGTGCCTCAAGAAGGACTAGCGGGGGGATACAAGAGACCCAGTACTTC.

The chain has TRBV5-5 and TRBJ1-4; D gene ambiguous. Trimming stripped 2 bases from V and 5 bases from J, with 10 bases between. The length of the CDR3 is 14 residues. Germline V gene data show CDR1 as SGHKS and CDR2 as YYEKEE (reference sequence). The CDR3 reads CASSLTETNEKLFF. For the CDR3, the DNA is TGTGCCAGCAGCTTAACAGAGACGAATGAAAAACTGTTTTTT.

The chain uses TRBV7-8 and TRBJ2-3; possibly TRBD2 for D (6 bases). This CDR3 region has 18 residues. With 5 bases removed from V and 1 base from J, the gap between germline ends came to 22 bases. Germline-derived CDR1 and CDR2 are SGHVS and FQNEAQ. CDR3 region: CASSQLTAGFSGTDTQYF. As DNA, the CDR3 is TGTGCCAGCAGCCAACTGACGGCGGGATTTAGTGGCACAGATACGCAGTATTTT.

The genes are TRBV11-2 and TRBJ2-2, with unresolved D. Per germline, CDR1 SGHAT and CDR2 FQNNGV. The CDR3 is 15 residues long. Trimming shortened V by 0 bases and J by 3 bases, and 8 bases separated the two germline ends. Here the CDR3 DNA reads TGTGCCAGCAGCTTAGATCTCCGAGACACCGGGGAGCTGTTTTTT. This encodes CASSLDLRDTGELFF.

The rearrangement joins TRBV28 to TRBJ1-3, with a possible D match to TRBD1 (6 bases). V gave up 2 bases and J gave up 4 bases, with 12 bases separating them. Germline-derived CDR1 and CDR2 are MDHEN and SYDVKM. There are 15 residues in the CDR3. The CDR3 region has the DNA TGTGCCAGCAGTTTACGGGGGGCGCACGGAAACACCATATATTTT. This codes for CASSLRGAHGNTIYF.

The chain joins TRBV20-1 to TRBJ2-1; TRBD1 matches at 12 bases. CDR1 and CDR2 from the germline V gene are DFQATT and SNEGSKA (reference sequence). Losses at the gene ends were 3 bases for V and 5 bases for J; bases not matched to a gene: 8. The CDR3 is 16 residues long. The CDR3 DNA sequence: TGCAGTGCTAGTGTGTTGGGGACAGGGGGCAACAATGAGCAGTTCTTC. Amino acid sequence: CSASVLGTGGNNEQFF.

This clone was found once. The V gene is TRBV10-2, the J gene TRBJ2-1, with 13 bases lining up with TRBD2. This CDR3 spans 15 amino acids. Germline V gene sequence: CDR1 WSHSY, CDR2 SAAADI. Trimming at V came to 5 bases and at J to 9 bases, leaving 7 bases not matched to a gene. The CDR3 here is CASSTTSGGRGEQFF. CDR3 coding DNA: TGCGCCAGCAGTACGACTAGCGGGGGGAGGGGTGAGCAGTTCTTC.

The rearrangement uses TRBV5-1 and TRBJ2-3, with a weak D call TRBD1 (6 bases). In germline, CDR1 is SGHRS, CDR2 YFSETQ. Trimming shortened V by 2 bases and J by 7 bases, and 17 bases separated the two germline ends. The CDR3 covers 15 residues. The chain's CDR3 is CASSFTGTNENTQYF. The CDR3 nucleotides read TGCGCCAGCAGCTTTACCGGGACAAACGAGAATACGCAGTATTTT. Drawing the rest from reference TRBV5-1 and TRBJ2-3, the complete variable domain is KAGVTQTPRYLIKTRGQQVTLSCSPISGHRSVSWYQQTPGQGLQFLFEYFSETQRNKGNFPGRFSGRQFSNSRSEMNVSTLELGDSALYLCASSFTGTNENTQYFGPGTRLTVL.

The rearrangement uses TRBV29-1 and TRBJ1-1; 9 nucleotides line up with TRBD1. The V gene's germline CDR1 is SQVTM and CDR2 ANQGSEA. Germline trimming cut 7 bases from V and 4 bases from J; bases unmatched to any gene: 4. This CDR3 has 12 residues. Written as DNA, the CDR3 is TGCAGCGGGAGACAGGGGGTCACTGAAGCTTTCTTT. It codes for CSGRQGVTEAFF.

The CDR3 nucleotides are TGTGCCAGCAGACCCTCAGGGAACGCGTATGGCTACACCTTC. Protein: CASRPSGNAYGYTF. The chain recombines TRBV6-5 with TRBJ1-2; tentative D call: TRBD1 (5 bases). V was cut by 6 bases and J by 5 bases, with 16 bases left in between. The CDR3 loop spans 14 amino acids. Germline CDR1 is MNHEY and CDR2 is SVGAGI.

V is TRBV19 and J is TRBJ1-5, with D possibly being TRBD1 (5 bases). CDR1 and CDR2 (germline): LNHDA, SQIVND (reference sequence). The V end lost 5 bases, the J end lost 7 bases, and 15 bases lay between the germline ends. This CDR3 has 14 amino acids. The CDR3 loop is CASSLEGSRQPQHF. The CDR3 DNA reads as TGTGCCAGTAGTTTGGAGGGGAGTAGACAGCCCCAGCATTTT.

The CDR3 DNA is TGTGCCAGCAGTTTAGGAACAGGGGGCTACGAGCAGTACGTC. This translates into CASSLGTGGYEQYV. The chain has TRBV28 and TRBJ2-7; 8 bases are a match to TRBD1. Germline CDR1 reads MDHEN; CDR2 reads SYDVKM. This CDR3 contains 14 residues. The trim removed 2 bases at V and 3 bases at J, leaving 3 bases unmatched.